The 3 T cell receptor beta chains below were found in one sample sequenced in a study of cytomegalovirus exposure and HLA in healthy donors. Researchers ran the PCR with 60 Vbeta and 13 Jbeta primers. Profiling relied on immunoSEQ multiplex PCR, and the TCRdb table lists in-frame clones only, not all of them. The data show 85,000 to 100,000 clones, about three quarters seen once. Source material: PBMCs. These receptor sequences come from a man between 45 and 60 years old in good health and CMV-seropositive.

The chain recombines TRBV6-5 with TRBJ1-6, with 11 bases fitting TRBD1. The length of the CDR3 is 15 residues. CDR1 and CDR2 (germline): MNHEY, SVGAGI. Trimming at V came to 5 bases and at J to 9 bases, leaving 6 bases not matched to a gene. CDR3 sequence: CASSKRTGGTSPLHF. The CDR3 region has the DNA TGTGCCAGCAGTAAACGGACAGGGGGCACTTCACCCCTCCACTTT.

Only one count was recorded for this clone. One junction end disagrees with the germline gene, perhaps due to a read error. The CDR3 sequence is CASSFLGGSTGLSNQPQNF. CDR3 nucleotide sequence: TGTGCCAGCAGCTTTTTGGGTGGGTCGACAGGGCTTAGCAATCAGCCCCAGAATTTT. The J gene is TRBJ1-5, the V gene TRBV7-4; 7 positions agree with TRBD1. CDR1 is SGHVT, CDR2 SQSDAQ, per germline. This CDR3 spans 19 amino acids.

Of note for this clone: One end of the junction does not line up with germline, which may come from a read error. The genes are TRBV4-2 and TRBJ2-5, with D unresolved. The CDR3 covers 14 residues. Germline lookup yields CDR1 LGHNA and CDR2 YNFKEQ. The CDR3 DNA reads as TGTGCCAGCAGTCAAGCCGGGTCGAAAGAGACCCAGTACTTC. It encodes CASSQAGSKETQYF.